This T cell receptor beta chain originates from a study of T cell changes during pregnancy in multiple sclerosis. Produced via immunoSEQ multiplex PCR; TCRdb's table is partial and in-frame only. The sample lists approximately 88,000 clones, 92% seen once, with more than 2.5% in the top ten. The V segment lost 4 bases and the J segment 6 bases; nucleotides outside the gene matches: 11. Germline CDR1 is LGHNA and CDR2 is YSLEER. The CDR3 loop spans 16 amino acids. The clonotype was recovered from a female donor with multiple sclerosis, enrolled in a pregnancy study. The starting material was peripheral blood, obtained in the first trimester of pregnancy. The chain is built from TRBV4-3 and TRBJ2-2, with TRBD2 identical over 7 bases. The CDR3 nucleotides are TGCGCCAGCAGCCTCAGCGGGGTCCCTGGGGCCGGGGAGCTGTTTTTT. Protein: CASSLSGVPGAGELFF.